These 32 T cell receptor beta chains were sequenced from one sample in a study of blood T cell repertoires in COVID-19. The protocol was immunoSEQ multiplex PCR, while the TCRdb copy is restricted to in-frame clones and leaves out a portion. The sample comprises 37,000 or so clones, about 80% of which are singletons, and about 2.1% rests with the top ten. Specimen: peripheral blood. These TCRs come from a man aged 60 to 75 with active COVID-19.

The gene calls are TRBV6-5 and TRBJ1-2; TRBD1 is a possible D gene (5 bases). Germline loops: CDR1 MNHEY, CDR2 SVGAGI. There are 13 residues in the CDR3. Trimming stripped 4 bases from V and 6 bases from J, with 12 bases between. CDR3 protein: CASSSISGDGYTF. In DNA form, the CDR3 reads TGTGCCAGCAGTTCGATATCGGGGGATGGCTACACCTTC.

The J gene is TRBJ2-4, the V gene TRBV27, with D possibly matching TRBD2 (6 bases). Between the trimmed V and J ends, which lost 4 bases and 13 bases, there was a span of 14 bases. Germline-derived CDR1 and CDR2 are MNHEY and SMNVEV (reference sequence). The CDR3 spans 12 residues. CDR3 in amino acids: CASSSSGEAQYF. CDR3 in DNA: TGTGCCAGCAGTTCCTCGGGGGAGGCCCAGTACTTC.

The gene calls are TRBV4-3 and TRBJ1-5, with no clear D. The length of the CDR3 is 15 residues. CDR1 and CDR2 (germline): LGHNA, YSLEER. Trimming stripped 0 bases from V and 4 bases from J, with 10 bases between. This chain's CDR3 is CASSQDLVGNQPQHF. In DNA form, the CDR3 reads TGCGCCAGCAGCCAAGATTTGGTCGGGAATCAGCCCCAGCATTTT.

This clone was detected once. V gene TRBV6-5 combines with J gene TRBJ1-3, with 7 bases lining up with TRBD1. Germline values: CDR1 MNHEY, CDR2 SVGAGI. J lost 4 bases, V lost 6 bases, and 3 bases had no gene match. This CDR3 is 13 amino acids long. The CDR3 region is CASRQTGGNTIYF. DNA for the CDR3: TGTGCCAGCAGACAGACAGGGGGAAACACCATATATTTT.

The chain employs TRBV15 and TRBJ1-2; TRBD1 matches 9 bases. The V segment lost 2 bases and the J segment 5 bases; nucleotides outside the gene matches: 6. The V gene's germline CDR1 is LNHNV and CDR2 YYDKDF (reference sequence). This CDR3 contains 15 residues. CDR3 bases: TGTGCCACCAGCAGAAGGGGACAGGGTGGGTATGGCTACACCTTC. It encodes CATSRRGQGGYGYTF. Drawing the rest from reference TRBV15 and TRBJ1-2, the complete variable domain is DAMVIQNPRYQVTQFGKPVTLSCSQTLNHNVMYWYQQKSSQAPKLLFHYYDKDFNNEADTPDNFQSRRPNTSFCFLDIRSPGLGDTAMYLCATSRRGQGGYGYTFGSGTRLTVV.

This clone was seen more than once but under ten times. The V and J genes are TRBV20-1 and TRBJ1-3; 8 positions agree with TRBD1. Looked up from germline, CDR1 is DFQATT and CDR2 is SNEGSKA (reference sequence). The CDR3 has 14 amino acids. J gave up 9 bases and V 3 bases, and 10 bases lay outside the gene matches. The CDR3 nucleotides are TGCAGTGCTAGTCCCGGACAGGGTGGCGCCACCATATATTTT. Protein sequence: CSASPGQGGATIYF.

In nucleotides, the CDR3 is TGTGCCAGCTTGCGGGGGGCCAACACAGATACGCAGTATTTT. This sequence encodes CASLRGANTDTQYF. The V gene is TRBV2, the J gene TRBJ2-3, with 8 bases lining up with TRBD2. The CDR3 is made up of 14 amino acids. Germline CDR1 is SNHLY and CDR2 is FYNNEI. V lost 8 bases and J lost 2; bases outside the gene matches: 6.

In DNA, the CDR3 is TGTGCCAGTAGTATACTTGGGCAGGGGGCGGTCGAGCAGTACTTC. Its translation: CASSILGQGAVEQYF. This chain uses TRBV19 with TRBJ2-7; TRBD1 agrees at 8 bases. This CDR3 has 15 residues. CDR1 and CDR2 from the germline V gene are LNHDA and SQIVND (reference sequence). The V segment lost 2 bases and the J segment 6 bases; nucleotides outside the gene matches: 9.

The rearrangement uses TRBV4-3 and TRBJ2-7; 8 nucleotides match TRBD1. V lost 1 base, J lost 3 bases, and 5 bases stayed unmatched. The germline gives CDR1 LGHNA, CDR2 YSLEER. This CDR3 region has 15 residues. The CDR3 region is CASSQGVGTGYEQYF. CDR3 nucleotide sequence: TGCGCCAGCAGCCAAGGGGTTGGGACAGGCTACGAGCAGTACTTC.

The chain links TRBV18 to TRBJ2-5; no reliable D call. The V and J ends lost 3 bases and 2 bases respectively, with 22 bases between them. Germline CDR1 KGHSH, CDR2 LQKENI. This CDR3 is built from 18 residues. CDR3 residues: CASSPIGSANVRQETQYF. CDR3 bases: TGTGCCAGCTCACCCATCGGGTCGGCAAACGTACGTCAAGAGACCCAGTACTTC.

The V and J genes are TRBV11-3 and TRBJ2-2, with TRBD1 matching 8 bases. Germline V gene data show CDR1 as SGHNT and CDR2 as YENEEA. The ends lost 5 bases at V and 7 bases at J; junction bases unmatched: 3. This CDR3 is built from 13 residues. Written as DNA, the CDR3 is TGTGCCAGCAGCACCGACAGGGGCGGGGAGCTGTTTTTT. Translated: CASSTDRGGELFF. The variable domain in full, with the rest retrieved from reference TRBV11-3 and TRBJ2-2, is EAGVVQSPRYKIIEKKQPVAFWCNPISGHNTLYWYLQNLGQGPELLIRYENEEAVDDSQLPKDRFSAERLKGVDSTLKIQPAELGDSAVYLCASSTDRGGELFFGEGSRLTVL.

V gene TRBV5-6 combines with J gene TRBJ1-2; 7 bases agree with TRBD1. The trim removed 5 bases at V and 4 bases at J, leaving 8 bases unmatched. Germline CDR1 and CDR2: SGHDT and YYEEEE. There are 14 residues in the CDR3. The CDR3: CASRPPGGIYGYTF. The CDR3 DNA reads TGTGCCAGCAGGCCGCCAGGGGGGATCTATGGCTACACCTTC.

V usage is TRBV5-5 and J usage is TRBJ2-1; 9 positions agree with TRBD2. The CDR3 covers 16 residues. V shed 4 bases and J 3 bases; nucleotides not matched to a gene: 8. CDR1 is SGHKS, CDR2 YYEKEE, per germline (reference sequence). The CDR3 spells CASSRSSGRNYNEQFF. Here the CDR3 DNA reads TGTGCCAGCAGCAGATCCAGCGGGAGGAACTACAATGAGCAGTTCTTC.

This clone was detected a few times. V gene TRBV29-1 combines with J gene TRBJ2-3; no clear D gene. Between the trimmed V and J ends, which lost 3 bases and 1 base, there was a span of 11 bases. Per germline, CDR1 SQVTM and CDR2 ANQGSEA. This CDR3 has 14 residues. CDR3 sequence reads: CSVERGFGTDTQYF. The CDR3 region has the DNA TGCAGCGTTGAGAGAGGATTCGGCACAGATACGCAGTATTTT.

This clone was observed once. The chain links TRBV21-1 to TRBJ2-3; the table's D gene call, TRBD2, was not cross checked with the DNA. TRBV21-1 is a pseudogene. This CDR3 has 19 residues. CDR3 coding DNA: TGTGCCAGCAGCAAAGGATACAAGACTAGTCTGGTTTTGACAGATACGCAGTATTTT. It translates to CASSKGYKTSLVLTDTQYF.

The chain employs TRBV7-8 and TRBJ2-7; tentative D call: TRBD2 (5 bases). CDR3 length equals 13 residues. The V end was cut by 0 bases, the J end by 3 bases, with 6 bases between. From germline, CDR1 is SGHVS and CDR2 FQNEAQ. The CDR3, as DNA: TGTGCCAGCAGCTTAGCCCGGGACTACGAGCAGTACTTC. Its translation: CASSLARDYEQYF.

CDR3 residues: CATGTGTSNSPLHF. The CDR3, as DNA: TGTGCCACTGGGACAGGGACGTCCAATTCACCCCTCCACTTT. The V and J genes are TRBV6-5 and TRBJ1-6; TRBD1 aligns across 9 bases. The J segment lost 7 bases and the V segment lost 10 bases, leaving 8 bases of the junction unmatched. The CDR3 is made up of 14 amino acids. Germline assignment: CDR1 MNHEY and CDR2 SVGAGI.

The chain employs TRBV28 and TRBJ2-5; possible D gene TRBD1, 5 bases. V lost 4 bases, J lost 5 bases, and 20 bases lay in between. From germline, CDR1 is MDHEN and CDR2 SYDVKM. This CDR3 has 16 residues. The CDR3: CASSWPQGPIVETQYF. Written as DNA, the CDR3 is TGTGCCAGCAGTTGGCCCCAGGGTCCTATTGTGGAGACCCAGTACTTC. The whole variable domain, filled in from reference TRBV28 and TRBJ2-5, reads DVKVTQSSRYLVKRTGEKVFLECVQDMDHENMFWYRQDPGLGLRLIYFSYDVKMKEKGDIPEGYSVSREKKERFSLILESASTNQTSMYLCASSWPQGPIVETQYFGPGTRLLVL.

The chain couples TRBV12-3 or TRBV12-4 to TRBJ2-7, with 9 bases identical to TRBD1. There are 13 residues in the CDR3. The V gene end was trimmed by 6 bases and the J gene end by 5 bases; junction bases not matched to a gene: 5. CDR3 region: CASRNTGGHEQYF. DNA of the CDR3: TGTGCCAGCAGAAACACAGGGGGCCACGAGCAGTACTTC.

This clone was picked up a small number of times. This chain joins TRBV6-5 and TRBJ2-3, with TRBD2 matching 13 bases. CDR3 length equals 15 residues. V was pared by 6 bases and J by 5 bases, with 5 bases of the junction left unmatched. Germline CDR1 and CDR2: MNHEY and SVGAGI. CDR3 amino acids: CASSGTSGTVDTQYF. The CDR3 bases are TGTGCCAGCAGCGGGACTAGCGGGACGGTAGATACGCAGTATTTT.

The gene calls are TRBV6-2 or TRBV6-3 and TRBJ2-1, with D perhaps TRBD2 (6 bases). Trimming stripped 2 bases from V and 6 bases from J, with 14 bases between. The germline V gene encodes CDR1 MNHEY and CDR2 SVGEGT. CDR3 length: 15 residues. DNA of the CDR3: TGTGCCAGCAGTTACCCTTTGATCGGGGGCAATGAGCAGTTCTTC. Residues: CASSYPLIGGNEQFF.

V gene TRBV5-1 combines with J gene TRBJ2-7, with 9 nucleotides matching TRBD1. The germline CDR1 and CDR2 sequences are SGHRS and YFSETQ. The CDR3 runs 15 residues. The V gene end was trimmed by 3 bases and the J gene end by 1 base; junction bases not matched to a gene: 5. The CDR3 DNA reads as TGCGCCAGCAGCTCCCCCGGGACAGGGTCCTACGAGCAGTACTTC. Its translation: CASSSPGTGSYEQYF. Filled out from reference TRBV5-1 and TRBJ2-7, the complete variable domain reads KAGVTQTPRYLIKTRGQQVTLSCSPISGHRSVSWYQQTPGQGLQFLFEYFSETQRNKGNFPGRFSGRQFSNSRSEMNVSTLELGDSALYLCASSSPGTGSYEQYFGPGTRLTVT.

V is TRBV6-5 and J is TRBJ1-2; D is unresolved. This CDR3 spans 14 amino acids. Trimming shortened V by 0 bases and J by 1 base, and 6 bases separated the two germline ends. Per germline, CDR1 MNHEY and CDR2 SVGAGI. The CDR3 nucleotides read TGTGCCAGCAGTTACTCGAGCCTTAACTATGGCTACACCTTC. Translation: CASSYSSLNYGYTF.

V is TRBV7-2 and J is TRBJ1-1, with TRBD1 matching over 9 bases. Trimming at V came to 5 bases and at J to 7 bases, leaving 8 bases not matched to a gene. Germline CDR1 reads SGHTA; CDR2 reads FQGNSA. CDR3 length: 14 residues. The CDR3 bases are TGTGCCAGCAGCGAGGACAGGGGCGGGGGTGAAGCTTTCTTT. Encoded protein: CASSEDRGGGEAFF.

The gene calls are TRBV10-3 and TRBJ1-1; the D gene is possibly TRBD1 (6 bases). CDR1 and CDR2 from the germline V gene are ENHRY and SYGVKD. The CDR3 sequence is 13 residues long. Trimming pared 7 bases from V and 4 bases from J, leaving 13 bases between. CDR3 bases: TGTGCCATCAAAAACAGGGAGATCACTGAAGCTTTCTTT. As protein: CAIKNREITEAFF.

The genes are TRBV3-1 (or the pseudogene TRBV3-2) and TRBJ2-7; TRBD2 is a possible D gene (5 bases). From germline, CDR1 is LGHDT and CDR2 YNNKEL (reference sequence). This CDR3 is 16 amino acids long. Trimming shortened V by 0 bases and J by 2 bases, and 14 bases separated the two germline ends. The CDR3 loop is CASSQDGPLGTYEQYF. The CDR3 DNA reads TGTGCCAGCAGCCAAGATGGACCCCTCGGGACCTACGAGCAGTACTTC.

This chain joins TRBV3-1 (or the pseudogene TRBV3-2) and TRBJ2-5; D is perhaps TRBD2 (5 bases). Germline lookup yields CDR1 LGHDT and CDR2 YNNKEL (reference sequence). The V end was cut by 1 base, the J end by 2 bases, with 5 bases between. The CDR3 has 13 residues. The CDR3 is CASSQGGQETQYF. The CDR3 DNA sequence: TGTGCCAGCAGCCAAGGAGGGCAAGAGACCCAGTACTTC.

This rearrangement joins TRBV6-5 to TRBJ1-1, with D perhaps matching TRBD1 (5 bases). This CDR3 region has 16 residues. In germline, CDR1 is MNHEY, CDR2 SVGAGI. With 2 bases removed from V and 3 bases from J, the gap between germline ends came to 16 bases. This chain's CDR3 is CASSYEAPGRYTEAFF. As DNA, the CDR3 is TGTGCCAGCAGTTACGAGGCCCCAGGGAGGTACACTGAAGCTTTCTTT.

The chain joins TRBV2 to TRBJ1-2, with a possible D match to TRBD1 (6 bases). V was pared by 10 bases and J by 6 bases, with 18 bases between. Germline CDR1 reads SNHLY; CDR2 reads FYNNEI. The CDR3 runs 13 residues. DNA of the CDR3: TGTGCCACCAGAAGGGGTTCAGGGGATGGCTACACCTTC. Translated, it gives CATRRGSGDGYTF.

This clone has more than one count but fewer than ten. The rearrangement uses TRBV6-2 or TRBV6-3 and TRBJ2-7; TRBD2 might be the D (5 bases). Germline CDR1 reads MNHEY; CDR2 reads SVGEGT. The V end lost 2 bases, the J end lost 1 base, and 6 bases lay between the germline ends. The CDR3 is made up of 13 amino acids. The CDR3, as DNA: TGTGCCAGCAGTTACGAGGGTTCCTACGAGCAGTACTTC. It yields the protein CASSYEGSYEQYF.

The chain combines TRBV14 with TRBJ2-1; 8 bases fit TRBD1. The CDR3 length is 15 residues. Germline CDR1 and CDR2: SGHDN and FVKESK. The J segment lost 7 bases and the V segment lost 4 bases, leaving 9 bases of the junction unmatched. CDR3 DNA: TGTGCCAGCAGCCGGTTTCAGGGGGCGGGTAATGAGCAGTTCTTC. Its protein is CASSRFQGAGNEQFF.

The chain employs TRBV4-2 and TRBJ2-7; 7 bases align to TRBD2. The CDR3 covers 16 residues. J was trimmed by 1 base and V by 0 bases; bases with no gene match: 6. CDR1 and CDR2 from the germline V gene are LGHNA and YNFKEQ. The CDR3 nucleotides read TGTGCCAGCAGCCAAGACCCAGCTAGCGGTTCCTACGAGCAGTACTTC. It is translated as CASSQDPASGSYEQYF.